Following are 27 T cell receptor beta chains from one sample sequenced in a study of post-analysis software for immune sequencing data. Their recognized antigens are unknown. cDNA libraries of TCR beta carried unique molecular identifiers. From the PCR reads, TCRdb called clonotypes with MiXCR, one entry per CDR3 protein. In the table there are about 200,000 distinct CDR3 sequences, about 30% of which are singletons. Whole-study results and caveats: Patients showed TRBV5-6, TRBV5-1 and TRBV20-1 among five TRBV segments more frequent than in controls.

Sequencing was carried out using blood. Receptors originate from a girl aged 2-17 years with multiple sclerosis.

This clonotype was found many times. The chain combines TRBV6-5 with TRBJ2-7; 10 nucleotides line up with TRBD1. The V gene end was trimmed by 7 bases and the J gene end by 5 bases; junction bases not matched to a gene: 5. The CDR3 totals 13 residues. Germline V CDR1 and CDR2: MNHEY, SVGAGI. The CDR3 region is CASKRDRGNEQYF. CDR3 coding DNA: TGTGCCAGCAAGCGGGACAGGGGCAACGAGCAGTACTTC.

On this clonotype: A read error may be the cause here, since a much bigger clone is one base away. The V call is TRBV28, the J call TRBJ1-2, with D uncertain. This CDR3 has 15 amino acids. Germline V gene sequence: CDR1 MDHEN, CDR2 SYDVKM. The DNA for the CDR3 is TGTGCCAGCAGTTCCGATCAAAAAGGATTCTATGACTACACCTTC. It yields the protein CASSSDQKGFYDYTF.

The V and J genes are TRBV5-5 and TRBJ1-4; TRBD1 is a possible D gene (6 bases). This CDR3 has 18 amino acids. Looked up from germline, CDR1 is SGHKS and CDR2 is YYEKEE (reference sequence). V lost 4 bases, J lost 0 bases, and 19 bases lay in between. This chain's CDR3 is CASSLNRGTHATNEKLFF. The CDR3 DNA reads TGTGCCAGCAGCCTAAATAGGGGGACCCATGCAACTAATGAAAAACTGTTTTTT.

This clonotype came up a few times. The chain uses TRBV30 and TRBJ2-1; a possible D gene is TRBD2 (5 bases). CDR1 is GTSNPN, CDR2 SVGIG, per germline (reference sequence). The CDR3 totals 12 residues. V was clipped by 2 bases and J by 13 bases, with 15 bases between them. In nucleotides, the CDR3 is TGTGCCTGGAGTCTCCTGGGCGGGTCACAGTTCTTC. It specifies CAWSLLGGSQFF.

Only a few counts were recorded for this clonotype. The chain has TRBV7-8 and TRBJ1-1, with D uncertain. The V end lost 3 bases, the J end lost 4 bases, and 12 bases lay between the germline ends. CDR1 and CDR2 (germline): SGHVS, FQNEAQ. The CDR3 runs to 14 residues. CDR3 sequence (DNA): TGTGCCAGCAGCTTTGCAAGGTCCCTCACTGAAGCTTTCTTT. Its translation is CASSFARSLTEAFF.

This clonotype has ten or more counts. A read error may be the cause here, since a much bigger clone is one base away. J is TRBJ2-4 and V is TRBV7-2; unclear D gene. Germline V lookup: CDR1 SGHTA, CDR2 FQGNSA. The CDR3 is made up of 12 amino acids. V lost 1 base, J lost 5 bases, and 3 bases lay in between. CDR3 loop: CASSLVENIQYF. The DNA for the CDR3 is TGTGCCAGCAGCTTAGTGGAAAACATTCAGTACTTC. Combining the CDR3 with reference TRBV7-2 and TRBJ2-4 gives the whole variable domain GAGVSQSPSNKVTEKGKDVELRCDPISGHTALYWYRQSLGQGLEFLIYFQGNSAPDKSGLPSDRFSAERTGGSVSTLTIQRTQQEDSAVYLCASSLVENIQYFGAGTRLSVL.

This clonotype was counted ten times or more. V and J are TRBV20-1 and TRBJ1-2; D is unclear. The CDR3 contains 12 residues. The ends were cut back, 6 bases at V and 5 bases at J, with 13 bases in the middle. CDR1 is DFQATT and CDR2 is SNEGSKA in the germline V gene (reference sequence). CDR3 protein: CSAPRTTYGYTF. The CDR3 DNA sequence: TGCAGTGCGCCGCGGACTACATATGGCTACACCTTC.

Ten or more counts support this clonotype. The chain combines TRBV29-1 with TRBJ1-1, with D possibly TRBD1 on 6 matching bases. Germline assignment: CDR1 SQVTM and CDR2 ANQGSEA. This CDR3 comprises 11 residues. Trimming stripped 7 bases from V and 7 bases from J, with 13 bases between. Here the CDR3 reads CSARQVGEAFF. CDR3 nucleotides: TGCAGCGCCCGACAGGTGGGTGAAGCTTTCTTT.

In this sample, this clonotype turned up a few times. This chain joins TRBV5-1 and TRBJ2-7; tentatively, D is TRBD2 (6 bases). The ends were cut back, 0 bases at V and 6 bases at J, with 13 bases in the middle. In germline, CDR1 is SGHRS, CDR2 YFSETQ. CDR3 length: 14 residues. The CDR3 loop reads CASSLATSIGEQYF. CDR3 bases: TGCGCCAGCAGCTTGGCCACTAGCATTGGCGAGCAGTACTTC.

This clonotype was recorded many times. A read error may produce the germline difference seen at one junction end. This rearrangement joins TRBV5-1 to TRBJ2-1; the match to TRBD2 covers 7 bases. The CDR3 runs to 16 residues. CDR1 SGHRS and CDR2 YFSETQ come from the germline V gene. The CDR3 here is CASSSSGGASYNEQFF. The CDR3 nucleotides read TGTGCCAGCAGCTCTAGCGGAGGCGCCTCCTACAATGAGCAGTTCTTC.

In this sample, this clonotype turned up many times. CDR3 protein: CASSTDPAYGYTF. The CDR3 region has the DNA TGTGCCAGCAGCACTGACCCAGCGTATGGCTACACCTTC. The chain employs TRBV28 and TRBJ1-2; D unresolved. This CDR3 is built from 13 residues. CDR1 and CDR2 (germline): MDHEN, SYDVKM. V was trimmed by 6 bases and J by 5 bases, leaving 13 bases between them.

This chain links TRBV3-1 with TRBJ1-1, with D unresolved. CDR1 LGHDT and CDR2 YNNKEL come from the germline V gene (reference sequence). Trimming cost V 0 bases and J 7 bases, with 12 bases left between them. The CDR3 contains 14 residues. CDR3: CASSQDYMTFEAFF. CDR3 coding DNA: TGTGCCAGCAGCCAAGATTACATGACGTTTGAAGCTTTCTTT. The full variable domain, with the rest looked up from reference TRBV3-1 and TRBJ1-1, is DTAVSQTPKYLVTQMGNDKSIKCEQNLGHDTMYWYKQDSKKFLKIMFSYNNKELIINETVPNRFSPKSPDKAHLNLHINSLELGDSAVYFCASSQDYMTFEAFFGQGTRLTVV.

This clonotype was found a few times. The V call is TRBV20-1, the J call TRBJ2-6, with D possibly being TRBD2 (6 bases). The length of the CDR3 is 16 residues. Trimming took off 5 bases at V and 0 bases at J, with 14 bases between the two ends. Per the germline V gene, CDR1 is DFQATT and CDR2 is SNEGSKA (reference sequence). DNA for the CDR3: TGCAGTGCTCCCCGGGAGTACAGCTCTGGGGCCAACGTCCTGACTTTC. Translating it yields CSAPREYSSGANVLTF.

This clonotype was found many times. V is TRBV28 and J is TRBJ2-7; no definite D call. Trimming stripped 6 bases from V and 9 bases from J, with 12 bases between. This CDR3 comprises 11 residues. Germline CDR1 and CDR2: MDHEN and SYDVKM. CDR3 in amino acids: CASRNREGQYF. The CDR3 DNA reads as TGTGCCAGCAGGAATAGGGAAGGGCAGTACTTC.

The chain is built from TRBV28 and TRBJ2-3, with 7 bases fitting TRBD2. V lost 2 bases, J lost 5 bases, and 7 bases stayed unmatched. The CDR3 has 15 residues. Germline CDR1 and CDR2: MDHEN and SYDVKM. CDR3 residues: CASSLGTGGRDTQYF. CDR3 sequence (DNA): TGTGCCAGCAGTTTAGGGACTGGCGGGAGAGATACGCAGTATTTT.

In its sample, this clonotype was seen many times. V usage is TRBV2 and J usage is TRBJ2-6, with TRBD1 matching 7 bases. J gave up 0 bases and V 4 bases, and 3 bases lay outside the gene matches. Germline lookup yields CDR1 SNHLY and CDR2 FYNNEI. This CDR3 has 16 amino acids. CDR3 coding DNA: TGTGCCAGCAGTGGACAGGGCGTCTCTGGGGCCAACGTCCTGACTTTC. This codes for CASSGQGVSGANVLTF.

This clonotype was seen many times. The chain joins TRBV5-1 to TRBJ1-2; tentatively, D is TRBD1 (5 bases). This CDR3 is built from 14 residues. Per germline, CDR1 SGHRS and CDR2 YFSETQ. V lost 0 bases and J lost 3, with 9 bases in between. The CDR3 loop reads CASSLAGYDYGYTF. CDR3 nucleotides: TGCGCCAGCAGCTTGGCAGGGTATGACTATGGCTACACCTTC.

In its sample, this clonotype was seen many times. The chain has TRBV5-1 and TRBJ2-7; a weak D match, TRBD1 (6 bases). The germline CDR1 and CDR2 sequences are SGHRS and YFSETQ. This CDR3 spans 12 amino acids. The ends were cut back, 2 bases at V and 5 bases at J, with 8 bases in the middle. The CDR3: CASSLQGNEQYF. The DNA of the CDR3 is TGCGCCAGCAGCTTACAGGGAAACGAGCAGTACTTC. Combining the CDR3 with reference TRBV5-1 and TRBJ2-7 gives the whole variable domain KAGVTQTPRYLIKTRGQQVTLSCSPISGHRSVSWYQQTPGQGLQFLFEYFSETQRNKGNFPGRFSGRQFSNSRSEMNVSTLELGDSALYLCASSLQGNEQYFGPGTRLTVT.

In this sample, this clonotype turned up a few times. The chain couples TRBV7-9 to TRBJ2-1; D is ambiguous. From germline, CDR1 is SEHNR and CDR2 FQNEAQ (reference sequence). This CDR3 region has 12 residues. V was cut by 6 bases and J by 8 bases, with 11 bases left in between. CDR3 sequence (DNA): TGTGCCAGCAGTCAGTTCGTACATGAGCAGTTCTTC. Protein: CASSQFVHEQFF.

This chain uses TRBV7-9 with TRBJ1-4, with a weak D call TRBD1 (5 bases). V was clipped by 3 bases and J by 8 bases, with 13 bases between them. The CDR3 is 14 amino acids. Germline CDR1 reads SEHNR; CDR2 reads FQNEAQ (reference sequence). CDR3 nucleotides: TGTGCCAGCAGCTTGCGGGGGGTCACGGAAAAACTGTTTTTT. This gives the protein CASSLRGVTEKLFF.

This clonotype was observed a handful of times. This chain links TRBV4-1 with TRBJ1-2, with a tentative D call TRBD1 (6 bases). The V and J ends lost 4 bases and 2 bases respectively, with 14 bases between them. The CDR3 is made up of 15 amino acids. CDR1 is MGHRA, CDR2 YSYEKL, per germline. The CDR3 DNA follows: TGCGCCAGCAGCCCTATGAGCAGGGGCAACTATGGCTACACCTTC. Translation gives CASSPMSRGNYGYTF.

This clonotype has at least ten counts. The rearrangement uses TRBV4-1 and TRBJ2-7; a weak D match, TRBD1 (5 bases). In germline, CDR1 is MGHRA, CDR2 YSYEKL. This CDR3 contains 14 residues. Trimming stripped 6 bases from V and 2 bases from J, with 14 bases between. The CDR3: CASSRGQSAYEQYF. Written as DNA, the CDR3 is TGCGCCAGCAGTCGTGGACAATCTGCCTACGAGCAGTACTTC.

On this clonotype itself: A much larger clone lies a single base off, so this may be a read error. The J gene is TRBJ1-2, the V gene TRBV3-1; D is undetermined. The CDR3 length is 13 residues. Trimming removed 1 base at V and 6 bases at J, with 9 bases between. Germline CDR1 reads LGHDT; CDR2 reads YNNKEL (reference sequence). This CDR3 is CASSQVVPDGYTF. Written as DNA, the CDR3 is TGTGCCAGCAGCCAAGTGGTGCCAGATGGCTACACCTTC.

As regards this clonotype: Just one base apart from a much larger clone, this may be a read error. V usage is TRBV27 and J usage is TRBJ2-7, with a weak D call TRBD1 (6 bases). CDR1 is MNHEY, CDR2 SMNVEV, per germline (reference sequence). The CDR3 extends over 15 amino acids. Trimming took 2 bases from V and 7 from J, leaving 18 bases between them. CDR3 sequence: CASSLGTPPYNEQYF. CDR3 coding DNA: TGTGCCAGCAGTTTAGGGACACCTCCCTACAATGAGCAGTACTTC.

This clonotype was detected many times. The genes are TRBV4-1 and TRBJ1-4; D might be TRBD1 (5 bases). Trimming removed 2 bases from V and 3 bases from J, with 10 bases in between. In germline, CDR1 is MGHRA, CDR2 YSYEKL. The CDR3 length is 15 residues. This CDR3 reads CASSQPGRSNEKLFF. In DNA form, the CDR3 reads TGCGCCAGCAGCCAACCGGGACGTTCTAATGAAAAACTGTTTTTT.

V usage is TRBV12-3 or TRBV12-4 and J usage is TRBJ2-1; D is unresolved. CDR3 length: 14 amino acids. Trimming took 5 bases from V and 6 from J, leaving 14 bases between them. In nucleotides, the CDR3 is TGTGCCAGCAGTCCCGGGCGAGTTGGCAATGAGCAGTTCTTC. It is translated as CASSPGRVGNEQFF.

The chain joins TRBV5-1 to TRBJ1-5; possibly TRBD1 for D (5 bases). Germline CDR1 is SGHRS and CDR2 is YFSETQ. Between the trimmed V and J ends, which lost 4 bases and 4 bases, there was a span of 21 bases. This CDR3 is built from 17 residues. The CDR3 here is CASSPGGTAAGNQPQHF. CDR3 bases: TGCGCCAGCAGCCCCGGAGGGACGGCGGCTGGAAATCAGCCCCAGCATTTT. Combining the CDR3 with reference TRBV5-1 and TRBJ1-5 gives the whole variable domain KAGVTQTPRYLIKTRGQQVTLSCSPISGHRSVSWYQQTPGQGLQFLFEYFSETQRNKGNFPGRFSGRQFSNSRSEMNVSTLELGDSALYLCASSPGGTAAGNQPQHFGDGTRLSIL.